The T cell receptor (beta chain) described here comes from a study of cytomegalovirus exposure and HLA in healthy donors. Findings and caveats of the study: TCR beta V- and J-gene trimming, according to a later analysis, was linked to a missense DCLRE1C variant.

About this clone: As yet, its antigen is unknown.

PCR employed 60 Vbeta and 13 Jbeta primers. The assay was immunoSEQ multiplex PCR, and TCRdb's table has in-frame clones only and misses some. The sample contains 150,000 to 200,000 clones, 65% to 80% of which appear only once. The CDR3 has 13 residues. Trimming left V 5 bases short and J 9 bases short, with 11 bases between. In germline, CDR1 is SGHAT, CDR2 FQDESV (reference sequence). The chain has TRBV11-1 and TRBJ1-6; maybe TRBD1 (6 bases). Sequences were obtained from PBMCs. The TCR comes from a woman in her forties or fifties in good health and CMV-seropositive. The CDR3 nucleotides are TGTGCCAGCAGCAAGGGGGTCGGTTCACCCCTCCACTTT. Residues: CASSKGVGSPLHF.